This TCR beta chain was sequenced during a study of cytomegalovirus exposure and HLA in healthy donors. Study-wide points: It was 164 TCR beta chains that were listed as cytomegalovirus-associated. For most TCR beta V segments, an earlier analysis put the productive rate at about 90% or about 30% of the time. Later work found most CMV-associated TCR beta chains apparently HLA-restricted.

Turning to this clone: No antigen is known for it.

In the PCR, 60 Vbeta and 13 Jbeta primers were used. Produced via immunoSEQ multiplex PCR; TCRdb's table is partial and in-frame only. The table includes fewer than 70,000 clones, approximately 76% detected once. The CDR3 is made up of 14 amino acids. Germline V CDR1 and CDR2: MNHNS, SASEGT. Trimming cost V 8 bases and J 1 base, with 14 bases left between them. V gene TRBV6-1 combines with J gene TRBJ1-1; D is possibly TRBD1 (6 bases). The sequence came from a man aged 50-59 years in good health and CMV-seronegative. The source material was PBMCs. The chain's CDR3 is CASPRAGANTEAFF. The CDR3 region has the DNA TGTGCCAGCCCACGAGCAGGGGCGAACACTGAAGCTTTCTTT.